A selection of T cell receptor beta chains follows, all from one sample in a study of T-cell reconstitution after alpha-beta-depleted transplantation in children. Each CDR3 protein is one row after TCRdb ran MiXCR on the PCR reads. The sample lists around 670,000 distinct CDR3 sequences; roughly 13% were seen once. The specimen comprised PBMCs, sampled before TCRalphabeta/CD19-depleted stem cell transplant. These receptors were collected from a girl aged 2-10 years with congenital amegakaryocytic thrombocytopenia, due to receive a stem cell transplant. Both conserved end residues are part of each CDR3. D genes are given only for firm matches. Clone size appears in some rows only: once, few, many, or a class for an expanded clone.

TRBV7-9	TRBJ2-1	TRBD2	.	CANSPPLGGSVIEQFF	TGTGCCAACAGCCCCCCGTTGGGCGGGAGCGTCATTGAGCAGTTCTTC
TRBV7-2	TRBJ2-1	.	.	CASSLGWLSTDNEQIF	TGTGCCAGCAGCTTAGGTTGGTTAAGCACGGACAATGAGCAGATCTTC
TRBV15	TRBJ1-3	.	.	CATSRDPVPGGNTIYF	TGTGCCACCAGCAGAGATCCCGTACCCGGAGGGAACACCATATATTTT
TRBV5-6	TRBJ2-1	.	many	CASSQPYNEQFF	TGTGCCAGCAGCCAACCCTACAATGAGCAGTTCTTC
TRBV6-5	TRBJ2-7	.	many	CASSYALARVSYEQYF	TGTGCCAGCAGTTACGCCCTTGCGCGGGTGAGCTACGAGCAGTACTTC
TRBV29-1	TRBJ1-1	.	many	CSGKVSGRITEAFF	TGCAGCGGTAAGGTCTCGGGTAGGATCACTGAAGCTTTCTTT
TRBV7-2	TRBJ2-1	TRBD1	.	CASSLDRGRNEQFF	TGTGCCAGCAGCTTGGACAGGGGGAGGAATGAGCAGTTCTTC
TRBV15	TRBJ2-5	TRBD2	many	CATSQTSGKETQYF	TGTGCCACCAGTCAGACTAGCGGTAAAGAGACCCAGTACTTC
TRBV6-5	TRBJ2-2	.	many	CASTASSGELFF	TGTGCCAGCACCGCCAGCTCCGGGGAGCTGTTTTTT
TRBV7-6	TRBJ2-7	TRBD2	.	CASSFKLAGGTYEQYF	TGTGCCAGCAGCTTCAAATTAGCGGGAGGAACCTACGAGCAGTACTTC
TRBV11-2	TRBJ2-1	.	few	CASSSIPGLLPYNEQFF	TGTGCCAGCAGCTCAATCCCGGGACTTCTACCCTACAATGAGCAGTTCTTC
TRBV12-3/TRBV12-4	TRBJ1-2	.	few	CASSLLGRGGGYTF	TGTGCCAGCAGTTTATTGGGCAGAGGTGGAGGCTACACCTTC
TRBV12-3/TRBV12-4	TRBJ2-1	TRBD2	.	CASILGLAGVLRQFF	TGTGCCAGCATTCTCGGACTAGCGGGAGTCCTTCGGCAGTTCTTC
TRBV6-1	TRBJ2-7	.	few	CASSEGPWTRYEQYF	TGTGCCAGCAGTGAAGGACCTTGGACTCGCTACGAGCAGTACTTC
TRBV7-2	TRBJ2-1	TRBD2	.	CASSTSGTSGKPEQFF	TGTGCCAGCAGCACTTCCGGGACTAGCGGGAAACCCGAGCAGTTCTTC
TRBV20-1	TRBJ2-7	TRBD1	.	CSARGTGGKYEQYF	TGCAGTGCTAGGGGGACAGGGGGCAAATACGAGCAGTACTTC
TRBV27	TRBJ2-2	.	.	CPSGDISVELFF	TGTCCCAGCGGGGACATCTCGGTAGAGCTGTTTTTT
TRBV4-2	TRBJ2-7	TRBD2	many	CASSQDPGGTYEQYF	TGTGCCAGCAGCCAAGATCCGGGGGGGACCTACGAGCAGTACTTC
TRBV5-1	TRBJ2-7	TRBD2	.	CASSLARGSAGGSYEQYF	TGCGCCAGCAGCTTGGCTCGGGGCTCAGCGGGAGGTTCCTACGAGCAGTACTTC
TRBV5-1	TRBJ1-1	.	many	CASSPTNRGTEAFF	TGCGCCAGCAGCCCGACCAACCGGGGCACTGAAGCTTTCTTT
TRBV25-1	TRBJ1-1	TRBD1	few	CASSAGGLGTEAFF	TGTGCCAGCAGTGCAGGGGGATTGGGCACTGAAGCTTTCTTT
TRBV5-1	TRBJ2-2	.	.	CASSVRGGIPTGELFF	TGCGCCAGCAGTGTTAGGGGGGGAATACCCACCGGGGAGCTGTTTTTT
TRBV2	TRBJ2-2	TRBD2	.	CASSAQLLAGGPGPGELFF	TGTGCCAGCAGTGCCCAGCTACTAGCGGGAGGCCCCGGCCCCGGGGAGCTGTTTTTT
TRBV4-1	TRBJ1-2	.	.	CASSQEGFYGYTF	TGCGCCAGCAGCCAAGAGGGCTTCTATGGCTACACCTTC
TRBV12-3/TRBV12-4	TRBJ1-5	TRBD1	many	CASSQTGVGQPQHF	TGTGCCAGCAGTCAAACAGGGGTGGGTCAGCCCCAGCATTTT
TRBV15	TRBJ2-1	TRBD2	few	CATSREYSGTYNEQFF	TGTGCCACCAGCAGAGAGTATAGCGGGACCTACAATGAGCAGTTCTTC
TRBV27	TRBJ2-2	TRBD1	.	CASSFSGQGFTGELFF	TGTGCCAGCAGTTTTTCTGGACAGGGTTTCACCGGGGAGCTGTTTTTT
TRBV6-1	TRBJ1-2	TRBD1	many	CASKGQGAPDANYGYTF	TGTGCCAGCAAGGGACAGGGGGCGCCGGATGCTAACTATGGCTACACCTTC
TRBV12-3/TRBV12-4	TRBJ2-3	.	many	CASRFFSTDTQYF	TGTGCCAGCAGATTCTTTAGCACAGATACGCAGTATTTT
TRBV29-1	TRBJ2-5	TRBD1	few	CSVDGTGLVPYQETQYF	TGCAGCGTCGACGGGACAGGCCTAGTCCCGTACCAAGAGACCCAGTACTTC
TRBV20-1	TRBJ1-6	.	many	CSARENTVLSSYNSPLHF	TGCAGTGCTAGAGAAAATACGGTCCTGAGCTCCTATAATTCACCCCTCCACTTT
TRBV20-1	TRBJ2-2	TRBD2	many	CSARMTGTRVTGELFF	TGCAGTGCTAGAATGACCGGGACTAGAGTCACCGGGGAGCTGTTTTTT
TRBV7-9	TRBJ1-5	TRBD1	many	CASSSGQAPFQPQHF	TGTGCCAGCAGCTCCGGACAGGCTCCCTTTCAGCCCCAGCATTTT
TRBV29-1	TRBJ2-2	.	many	CSVGASGGTGELFF	TGCAGCGTGGGGGCTAGCGGAGGAACCGGGGAGCTGTTTTTT
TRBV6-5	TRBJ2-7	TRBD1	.	CASSHRTGRTYEQYF	TGTGCCAGCAGTCACAGGACAGGGCGAACCTACGAGCAGTACTTC
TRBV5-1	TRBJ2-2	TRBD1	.	CASSPRQGTNTGELFF	TGCGCCAGCAGCCCGCGACAGGGTACGAACACCGGGGAGCTGTTTTTT